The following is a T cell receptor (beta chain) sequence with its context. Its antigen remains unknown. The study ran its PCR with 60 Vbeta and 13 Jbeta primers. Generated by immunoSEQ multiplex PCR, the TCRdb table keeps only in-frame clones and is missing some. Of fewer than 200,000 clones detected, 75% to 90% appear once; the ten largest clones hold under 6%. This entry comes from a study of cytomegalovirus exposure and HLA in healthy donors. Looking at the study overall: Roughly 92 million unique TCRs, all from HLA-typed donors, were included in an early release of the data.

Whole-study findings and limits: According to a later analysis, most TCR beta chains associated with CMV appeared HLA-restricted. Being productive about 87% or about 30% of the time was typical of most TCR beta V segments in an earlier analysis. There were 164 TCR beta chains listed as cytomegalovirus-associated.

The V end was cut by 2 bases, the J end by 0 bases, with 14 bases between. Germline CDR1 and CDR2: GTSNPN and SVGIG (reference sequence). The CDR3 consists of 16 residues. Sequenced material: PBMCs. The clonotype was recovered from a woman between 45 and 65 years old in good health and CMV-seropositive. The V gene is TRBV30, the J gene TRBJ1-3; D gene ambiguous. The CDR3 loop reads CAWSRSFSSSGNTIYF. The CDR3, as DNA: TGTGCCTGGAGTCGGTCCTTCTCTAGCTCTGGAAACACCATATATTTT.